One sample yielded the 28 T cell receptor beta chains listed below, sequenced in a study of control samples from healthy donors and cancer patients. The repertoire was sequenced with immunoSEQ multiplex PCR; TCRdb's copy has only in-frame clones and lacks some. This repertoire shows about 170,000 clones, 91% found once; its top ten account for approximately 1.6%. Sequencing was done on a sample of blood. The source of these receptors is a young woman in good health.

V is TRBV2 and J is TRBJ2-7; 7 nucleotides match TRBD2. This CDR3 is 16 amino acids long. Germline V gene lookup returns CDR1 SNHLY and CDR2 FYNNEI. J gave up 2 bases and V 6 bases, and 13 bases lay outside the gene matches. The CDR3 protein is CASRENPGGSPYEQYF. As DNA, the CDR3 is TGTGCCAGCAGGGAGAACCCGGGAGGCTCCCCCTACGAGCAGTACTTC.

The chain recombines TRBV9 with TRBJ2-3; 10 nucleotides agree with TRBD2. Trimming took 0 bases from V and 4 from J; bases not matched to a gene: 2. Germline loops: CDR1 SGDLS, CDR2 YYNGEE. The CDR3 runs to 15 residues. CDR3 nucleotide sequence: TGTGCCAGCAGCGTAGGGACTAGCGGCGCAGATACGCAGTATTTT. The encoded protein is CASSVGTSGADTQYF.

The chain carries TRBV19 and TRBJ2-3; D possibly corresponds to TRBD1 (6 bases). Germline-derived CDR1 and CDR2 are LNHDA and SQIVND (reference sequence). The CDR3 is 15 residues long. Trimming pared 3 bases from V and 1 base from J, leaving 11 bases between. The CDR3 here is CASSMRRQGTDTQYF. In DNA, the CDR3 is TGTGCCAGTAGTATGAGGAGACAGGGCACAGATACGCAGTATTTT.

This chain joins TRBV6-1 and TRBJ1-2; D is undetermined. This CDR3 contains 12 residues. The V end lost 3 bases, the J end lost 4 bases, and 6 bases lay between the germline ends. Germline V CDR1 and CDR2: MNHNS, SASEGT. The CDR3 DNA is TGTGCCAGCAGTGAGGCACCCTATGGCTACACCTTC. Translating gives CASSEAPYGYTF.

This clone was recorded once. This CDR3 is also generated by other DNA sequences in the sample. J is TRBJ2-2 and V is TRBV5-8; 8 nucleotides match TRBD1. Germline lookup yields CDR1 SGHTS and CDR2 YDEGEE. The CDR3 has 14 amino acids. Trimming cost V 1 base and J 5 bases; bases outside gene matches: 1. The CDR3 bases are TGTGCCAGCAGCTTGCAGGGGGCTACCGGGGAGCTGTTTTTT. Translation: CASSLQGATGELFF.

The CDR3 DNA follows: TGCAGCGTTGAAGAGGGATCCTTTATACAGGGGGGTACCTACAATGAGCAGTTCTTC. Its translation: CSVEEGSFIQGGTYNEQFF. The rearrangement uses TRBV29-1 and TRBJ2-1, with 8 bases aligning to TRBD1. Germline loops: CDR1 SQVTM, CDR2 ANQGSEA. The CDR3 has 19 residues. V shed 0 bases, J shed 2 bases, and the junction held 15 bases outside the gene matches.

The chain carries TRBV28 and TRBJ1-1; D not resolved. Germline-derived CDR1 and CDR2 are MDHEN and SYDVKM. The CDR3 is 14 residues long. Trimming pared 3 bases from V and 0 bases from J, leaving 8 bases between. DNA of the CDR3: TGTGCCAGCAGTTTCCCGAGGCTGAACACTGAAGCTTTCTTT. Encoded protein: CASSFPRLNTEAFF.

The CDR3 DNA is TGCAGCGGACAGGCGAGGGAAGAGACCCAGTACTTC. This codes for CSGQAREETQYF. The V gene is TRBV29-1, the J gene TRBJ2-5; possibly TRBD1 for D (6 bases). V was pared by 7 bases and J by 3 bases, with 12 bases between. Germline assignment: CDR1 SQVTM and CDR2 ANQGSEA. The CDR3 has 12 amino acids.

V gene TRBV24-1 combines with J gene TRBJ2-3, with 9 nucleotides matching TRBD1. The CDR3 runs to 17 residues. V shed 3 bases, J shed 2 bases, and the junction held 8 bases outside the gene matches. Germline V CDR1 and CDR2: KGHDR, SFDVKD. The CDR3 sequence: CATSDNSGTGSTDTQYF. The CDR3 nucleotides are TGTGCCACCAGTGATAATTCGGGGACAGGGTCCACAGATACGCAGTATTTT.

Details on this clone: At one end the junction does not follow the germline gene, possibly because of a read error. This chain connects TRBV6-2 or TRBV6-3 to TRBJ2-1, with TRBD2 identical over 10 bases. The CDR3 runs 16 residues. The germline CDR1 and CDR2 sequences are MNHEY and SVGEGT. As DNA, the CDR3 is TGTGCCAGCAGTTACCCGAGCGGGGGGGCCTATAATGAGCAGTTCTTC. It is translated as CASSYPSGGAYNEQFF.

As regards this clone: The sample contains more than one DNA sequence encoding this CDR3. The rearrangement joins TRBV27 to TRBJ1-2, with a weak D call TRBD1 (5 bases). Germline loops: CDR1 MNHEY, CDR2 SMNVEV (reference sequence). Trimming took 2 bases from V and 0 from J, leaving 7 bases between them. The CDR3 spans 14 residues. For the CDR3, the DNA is TGTGCCAGCAGTTTACTGGGGCCTAACTATGGCTACACCTTC. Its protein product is CASSLLGPNYGYTF.

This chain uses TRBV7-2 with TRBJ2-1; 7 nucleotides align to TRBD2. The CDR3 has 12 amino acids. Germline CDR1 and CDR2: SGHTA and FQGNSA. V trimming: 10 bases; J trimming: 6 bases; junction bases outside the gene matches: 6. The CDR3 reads CAIRGLGNEQFF. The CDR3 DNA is TGTGCCATTCGAGGACTAGGCAATGAGCAGTTCTTC.

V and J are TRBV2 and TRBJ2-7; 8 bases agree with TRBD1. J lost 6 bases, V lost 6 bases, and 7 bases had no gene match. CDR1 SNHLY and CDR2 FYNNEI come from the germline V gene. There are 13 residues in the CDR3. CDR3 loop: CASRSTRGREQYF. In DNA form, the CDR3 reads TGTGCCAGCAGGAGTACCAGGGGGCGCGAGCAGTACTTC. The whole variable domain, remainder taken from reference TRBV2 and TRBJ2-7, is EPEVTQTPSHQVTQMGQEVILRCVPISNHLYFYWYRQILGQKVEFLVSFYNNEISEKSEIFDDQFSVERPDGSNFTLKIRSTKLEDSAMYFCASRSTRGREQYFGPGTRLTVT.

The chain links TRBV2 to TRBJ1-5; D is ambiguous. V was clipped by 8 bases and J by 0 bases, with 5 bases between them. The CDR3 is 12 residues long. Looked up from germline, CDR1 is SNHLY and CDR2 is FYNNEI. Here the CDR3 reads CASADSNQPQHF. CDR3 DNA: TGTGCCAGCGCAGATAGCAATCAGCCCCAGCATTTT. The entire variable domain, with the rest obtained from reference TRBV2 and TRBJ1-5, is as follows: EPEVTQTPSHQVTQMGQEVILRCVPISNHLYFYWYRQILGQKVEFLVSFYNNEISEKSEIFDDQFSVERPDGSNFTLKIRSTKLEDSAMYFCASADSNQPQHFGDGTRLSIL.

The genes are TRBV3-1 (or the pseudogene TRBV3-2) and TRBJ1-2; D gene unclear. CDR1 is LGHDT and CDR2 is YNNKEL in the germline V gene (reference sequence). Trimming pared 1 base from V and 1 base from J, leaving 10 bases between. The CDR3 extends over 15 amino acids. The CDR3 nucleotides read TGTGCCAGCAGCCAAGTTGAGAGAAGTAACTATGGCTACACCTTC. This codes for CASSQVERSNYGYTF.

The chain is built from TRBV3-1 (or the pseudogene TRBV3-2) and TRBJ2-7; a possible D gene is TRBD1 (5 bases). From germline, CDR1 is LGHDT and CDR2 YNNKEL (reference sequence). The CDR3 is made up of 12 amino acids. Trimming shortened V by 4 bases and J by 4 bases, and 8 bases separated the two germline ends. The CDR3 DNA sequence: TGTGCCAGCAGCCGCGGACAATACGAGCAGTACTTC. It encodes CASSRGQYEQYF.

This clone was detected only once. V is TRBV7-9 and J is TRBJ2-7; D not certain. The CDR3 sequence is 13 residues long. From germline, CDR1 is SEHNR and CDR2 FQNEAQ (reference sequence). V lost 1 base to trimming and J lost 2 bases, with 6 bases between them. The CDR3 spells CASSLVPAYEQYF. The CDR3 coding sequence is TGTGCCAGCAGCTTAGTTCCAGCCTACGAGCAGTACTTC. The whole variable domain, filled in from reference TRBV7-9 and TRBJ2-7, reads DTGVSQNPRHKITKRGQNVTFRCDPISEHNRLYWYRQTLGQGPEFLTYFQNEAQLEKSRLLSDRFSAERPKGSFSTLEIQRTEQGDSAMYLCASSLVPAYEQYFGPGTRLTVT.

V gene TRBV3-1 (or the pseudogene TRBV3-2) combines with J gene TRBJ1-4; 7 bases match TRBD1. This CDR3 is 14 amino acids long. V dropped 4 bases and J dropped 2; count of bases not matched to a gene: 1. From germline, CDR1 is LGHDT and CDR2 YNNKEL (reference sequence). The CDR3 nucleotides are TGTGCCAGCAGCCTGACAGGGACTAATGAAAAACTGTTTTTT. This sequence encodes CASSLTGTNEKLFF.

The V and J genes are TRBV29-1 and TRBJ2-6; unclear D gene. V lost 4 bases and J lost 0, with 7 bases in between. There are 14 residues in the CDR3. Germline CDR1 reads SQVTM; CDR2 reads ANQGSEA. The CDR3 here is CSVGGFSGANVLTF. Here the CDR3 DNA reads TGCAGCGTTGGAGGCTTCTCTGGGGCCAACGTCCTGACTTTC.

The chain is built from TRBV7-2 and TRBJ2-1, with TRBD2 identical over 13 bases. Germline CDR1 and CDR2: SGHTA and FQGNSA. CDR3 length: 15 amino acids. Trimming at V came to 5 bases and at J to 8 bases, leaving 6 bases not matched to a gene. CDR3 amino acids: CASSTRLAGGYEQFF. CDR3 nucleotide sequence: TGTGCCAGCAGCACCCGACTAGCGGGAGGCTATGAGCAGTTCTTC.

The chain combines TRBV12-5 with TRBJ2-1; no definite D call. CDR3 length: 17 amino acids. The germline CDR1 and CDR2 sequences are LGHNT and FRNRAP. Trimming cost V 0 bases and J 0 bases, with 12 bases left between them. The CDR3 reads CASGLVRFGDSYNEQFF. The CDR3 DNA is TGTGCTAGTGGTTTGGTACGGTTTGGAGACTCCTACAATGAGCAGTTCTTC. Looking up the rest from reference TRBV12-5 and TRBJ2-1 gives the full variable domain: DARVTQTPRHKVTEMGQEVTMRCQPILGHNTVFWYRQTMMQGLELLAYFRNRAPLDDSGMPKDRFSAEMPDATLATLKIQPSEPRDSAVYFCASGLVRFGDSYNEQFFGPGTRLTVL.

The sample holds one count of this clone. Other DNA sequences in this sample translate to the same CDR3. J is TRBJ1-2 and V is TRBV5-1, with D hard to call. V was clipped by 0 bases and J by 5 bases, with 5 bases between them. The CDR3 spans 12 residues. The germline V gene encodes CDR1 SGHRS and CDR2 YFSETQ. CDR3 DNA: TGCGCCAGCAGCTTGGACAATTATGGCTACACCTTC. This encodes CASSLDNYGYTF.

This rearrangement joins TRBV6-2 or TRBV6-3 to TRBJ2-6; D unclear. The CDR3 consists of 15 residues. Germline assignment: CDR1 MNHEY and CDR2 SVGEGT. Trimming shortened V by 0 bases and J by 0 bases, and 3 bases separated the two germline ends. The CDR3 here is CASSYSHSGANVLTF. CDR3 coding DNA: TGTGCCAGCAGTTACTCGCACTCTGGGGCCAACGTCCTGACTTTC.

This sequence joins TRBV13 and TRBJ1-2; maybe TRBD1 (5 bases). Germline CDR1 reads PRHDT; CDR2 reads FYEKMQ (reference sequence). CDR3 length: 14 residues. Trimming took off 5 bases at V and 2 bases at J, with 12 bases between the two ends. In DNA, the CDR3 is TGTGCCAGCAGCCCCCTGGGGGTAAACTATGGCTACACCTTC. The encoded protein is CASSPLGVNYGYTF. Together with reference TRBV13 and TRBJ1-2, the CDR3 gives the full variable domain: AAGVIQSPRHLIKEKRETATLKCYPIPRHDTVYWYQQGPGQDPQFLISFYEKMQSDKGSIPDRFSAQQFSDYHSELNMSSLELGDSALYFCASSPLGVNYGYTFGSGTRLTVV.

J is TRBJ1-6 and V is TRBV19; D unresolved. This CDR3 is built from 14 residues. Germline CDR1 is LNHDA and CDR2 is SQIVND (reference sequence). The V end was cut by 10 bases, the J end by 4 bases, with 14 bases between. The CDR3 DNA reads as TGTGCCACCTCTCCGACGTCTTATAATTCACCCCTCCACTTT. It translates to CATSPTSYNSPLHF. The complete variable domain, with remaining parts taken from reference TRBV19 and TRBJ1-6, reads DGGITQSPKYLFRKEGQNVTLSCEQNLNHDAMYWYRQDPGQGLRLIYYSQIVNDFQKGDIAEGYSVSREKKESFPLTVTSAQKNPTAFYLCATSPTSYNSPLHFGNGTRLTVT.

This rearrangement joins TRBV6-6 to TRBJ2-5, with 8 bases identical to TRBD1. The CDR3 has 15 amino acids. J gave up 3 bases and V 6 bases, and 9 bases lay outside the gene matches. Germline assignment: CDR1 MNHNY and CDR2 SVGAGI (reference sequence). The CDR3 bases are TGTGCCAGCAGCGACAGGGGAGCGGGCAAAGAGACCCAGTACTTC. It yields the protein CASSDRGAGKETQYF.

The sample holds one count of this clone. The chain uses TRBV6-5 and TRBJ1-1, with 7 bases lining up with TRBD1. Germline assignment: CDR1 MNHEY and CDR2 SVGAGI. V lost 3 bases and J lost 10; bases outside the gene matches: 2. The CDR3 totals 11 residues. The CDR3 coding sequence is TGTGCCAGCAGTTATCCAGGGGGAGCTTTCTTT. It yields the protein CASSYPGGAFF.

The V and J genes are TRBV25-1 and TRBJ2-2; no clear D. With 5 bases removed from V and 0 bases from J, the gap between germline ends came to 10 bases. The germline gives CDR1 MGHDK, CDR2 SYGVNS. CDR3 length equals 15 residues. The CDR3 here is CASSLSVSNTGELFF. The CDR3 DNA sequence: TGTGCCAGCAGTCTAAGCGTCTCGAACACCGGGGAGCTGTTTTTT. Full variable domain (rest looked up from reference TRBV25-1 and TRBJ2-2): EADIYQTPRYLVIGTGKKITLECSQTMGHDKMYWYQQDPGMELHLIHYSYGVNSTEKGDLSSESTVSRIRTEHFPLTLESARPSHTSQYLCASSLSVSNTGELFFGEGSRLTVL.